Included here is one T cell receptor beta chain sequence, with context. The CDR3 sequence is 14 residues long. Trimming cost V 6 bases and J 1 base, with 12 bases left between them. Germline-derived CDR1 and CDR2 are MNHEY and SVGAGI. This record comes from a study of blood T cell repertoires in COVID-19. On the study more broadly: From T cells, B-cell-depleted T cells, or PBMCs came the material, which was cDNA or gDNA.

TCRdb's table, derived via immunoSEQ multiplex PCR, lists solely in-frame clones and lacks some. The sample yields some 460,000 clones, roughly 87% seen once. This TCR was recovered from a young woman who had recovered from COVID-19. The chain is built from TRBV6-5 and TRBJ1-2; D gene unclear. Sequenced material: PBMCs or T cells enriched from blood (not recorded which). This CDR3 reads CASRDGGYNYGYTF. The DNA of the CDR3 is TGTGCCAGCAGGGACGGAGGATATAACTATGGCTACACCTTC.